A selection of T cell receptor beta chains follows, all from one sample in a study of T cells in localized non-small cell lung cancer. Method: immunoSEQ multiplex PCR; TCRdb's copy keeps in-frame clones and lacks some. The sample carries tens of thousands of clones, 80% to 90% recorded once. The specimen was peripheral blood, collected before any cancer treatment. The origin of the receptors is a female donor older than 55 with stage I lung adenocarcinoma. Each CDR3 is given with its conserved first and last residue. The D gene is left open where the match is weak. Rows may omit the clone size; those that give it use once, few, many or a size class.

clone size,J gene,D gene,V gene,CDR3 DNA,CDR3 protein
.,TRBJ1-2,TRBD1,TRBV7-9,TGTGCCAGCAGCTTGGGACTCCGGGACAGGGAATCCTACACCTTC,CASSLGLRDRESYTF
.,TRBJ2-7,TRBD1,TRBV2,TGTGCCAGCAGTGGACCGGGACAGGGGCCCTACGAGCAGTACTTC,CASSGPGQGPYEQYF
once,TRBJ2-7,.,TRBV28,TGTGCCAGCAGTTTACTTACGGGAGAGGCCTACGAGCAGTACTTC,CASSLLTGEAYEQYF
.,TRBJ2-6,.,TRBV4-1,TGCGCCAGCAGCCAAGAATGGGCAGGGGCCAACGTCCTGACTTTC,CASSQEWAGANVLTF
.,TRBJ1-1,.,TRBV9,TGTGCCAGCAGCCCAAACACGCGGGGGAGCACTGAAGCTTTCTTT,CASSPNTRGSTEAFF
.,TRBJ1-2,.,TRBV7-9,TGTGCCAGCAGCCCCTCGGGTCCTCGGTCCTACACCTTC,CASSPSGPRSYTF
.,TRBJ2-1,TRBD1,TRBV2,TGTGCCAGCAATGGGGACAGGGGGCTCTTCGGGGACTCGCAGTTCTTC,CASNGDRGLFGDSQFF
.,TRBJ1-1,.,TRBV11-3,TGTGCCAGCAGCCCGCGTCAGGTCTCTGAAGCTTTCTTT,CASSPRQVSEAFF
.,TRBJ2-7,TRBD1,TRBV19,TGTGCCAGTAGTAGCAAGGGACAGTCGCCTTCCTACGAGCAGTACTTC,CASSSKGQSPSYEQYF
.,TRBJ2-7,.,TRBV11-2,TGTGCCAGCAAATTAAGACTAGACGTCCACGAGCAGTACTTC,CASKLRLDVHEQYF
.,TRBJ1-4,.,TRBV19,TGTGCCAGTAGTATAGGAAGGGTAACTAATGAAAAACTGTTTTTT,CASSIGRVTNEKLFF
.,TRBJ2-2,.,TRBV5-1,TGCGCCAGCAGCTTGCAGACCTCAAGTATCGGGGAGCTGTTTTTT,CASSLQTSSIGELFF
.,TRBJ2-7,TRBD2,TRBV5-4,TGTGCCAGCAGCTTTCCAGCGGGGGGATCCTACGAGCAGTACTTC,CASSFPAGGSYEQYF
.,TRBJ2-7,.,TRBV2,TGTGCCAGCAGTGCCGCGAGGGGTTCCTACGAGCAGTACTTC,CASSAARGSYEQYF
.,TRBJ1-2,TRBD1,TRBV4-1,TGCGCCAGCAGCCAAGATTATGGGACAGAGAAGTATACTCCCTTAACCCCCTTC,CASSQDYGTEKYTPLTPF
.,TRBJ1-5,.,TRBV30,TGTGCCTGGAGTGTCGGGAACGTGGACCAGCCCCAGCATTTT,CAWSVGNVDQPQHF
.,TRBJ1-2,TRBD1,TRBV15,TGTGCCACCAGCAGAGATGGCGCAGGGGGCGGCTACACCTTC,CATSRDGAGGGYTF
.,TRBJ1-4,.,TRBV18,TGTGCCAGCTCACCAAGTACGGTTACTAATGAAAAACTGTTTTTT,CASSPSTVTNEKLFF
.,TRBJ2-3,.,TRBV6-5,TGTGCCAGCAGTTACTCGTATCAGGGAGGTACAGATACGCAGTATTTT,CASSYSYQGGTDTQYF
.,TRBJ2-5,TRBD2,TRBV7-9,TGTGCCAGCAGCGGAAGGACTAGCGAAGAGACCCAGTACTTC,CASSGRTSEETQYF
few,TRBJ1-2,TRBD1,TRBV19,TGTGCCAGTAGTCTCACAGGGGTTGGCTATGGCTACACCTTC,CASSLTGVGYGYTF
.,TRBJ1-2,.,TRBV27,TGTGCCAGCAGTTTAACTCGGGGTGGAATATACGGCTACACCTTC,CASSLTRGGIYGYTF
.,TRBJ2-6,TRBD1,TRBV6-1,TGTGCCAGCAAAAGAACAGGGGGTGCGGCCAACGTCCTGACTTTC,CASKRTGGAANVLTF
.,TRBJ1-1,TRBD1,TRBV5-1,TGCGCCAGCAGCTTGGCCGGACAGGGGGTCACTGAAGCTTTCTTT,CASSLAGQGVTEAFF
.,TRBJ1-1,.,TRBV19,TGTGCCAGTAGTATAGAGGATCCTGGGGCGGCGGCTTTCTTT,CASSIEDPGAAAFF